This T cell receptor beta chain was sequenced during a study of identical twins listed by TCRdb under 2016. Regarding the study in general: The study deep-sequenced TCR alpha and beta repertoires from monozygotic twins, unrelated adults of various ages and cord blood to test whether fetal clonotypes persist. Replicate twin experiments were performed at different times using different library preparation protocols to rule out contamination.

Every donor in the study was a healthy Caucasian. The twin cohort comprised three pairs of female monozygotic twins, all aged about 18 to 30 years. CD4+ and CD8+ T cell populations were isolated with positive isolation kits from Invitrogen. Library method: 5' RACE. Sequencing relied on an Illumina HiSeq 2000. Template switching added a universal primer binding site, and the final cDNA carried a unique molecular identifier that allowed TCR cDNA molecules to be counted accurately. Specific primers in the conserved constant-segment region were used to synthesize first-strand cDNA for TCR alpha and beta chains. To control for contamination, every cDNA library was double barcoded, receiving both a SMART-Mk sample barcode and Illumina barcodes. TruSeq adapter sequences and Illumina sample barcodes were added in two successive PCR steps. TCR alpha and beta cDNA libraries were sequenced on the Illumina HiSeq platform with custom primers. For the original study's pipeline: Unique molecular identifiers were extracted from raw reads with MiGEC, and CDR3 positions were determined with MiXCR. Recombination models were inferred per individual with the repgenHMM and IGoR tools using an EM algorithm. Shared clonotypes were analyzed with the tcR package in R, and sharing was normalized by the product of cloneset sizes. Out-of-frame nonproductive sequences were analyzed to study raw recombination free of thymic and clonal selection effects. The public reads were reprocessed in TCRdb via fastp at Q25 and MiXCR, keeping in-frame beta chains. When rows share a CDR3 protein, they turn into one entry using the most common DNA and genes. The V and J calls here are based on TCRdb, not the publication. This sample is represented by approximately 470,000 distinct CDR3 sequences; about 14% of them were singletons. The top ten clonotypes cover about 0.52% of the sample.

A distance of 6 bases separates the germline ends of V and J, which lose 2 bases and 0 bases respectively. From the cysteine through the phenylalanine, the CDR3 covers 14 amino acids. Here the CDR3 DNA is all that survives: 42 bases in frame from base 1. CDR1 and CDR2 are drawn from the germline V gene (reference sequence): LGHDT, YNNKEL. A few counts support this clonotype. Its antigen is unknown. No base qualities exist here, and no much larger clone lies one base off it. Broader findings and caveats from the paper: Invariant T cells such as MAIT and iNKT could partly confound zero-insertion analyses, though diverse VJ usage argued against this for most clonotypes. A weaker excess of twin sharing was found in beta out-of-frame sequences because the signal-to-noise ratio was lowered by fewer shared sequences. Compared with coincidental sharing between unrelated individuals, an excess of low generation-probability sequences was observed among out-of-frame TCR alpha sequences shared between twins. Conclusions relied on cross-sectional statistical analysis, since the same donors could not be followed over many years. Fewer insertions were carried by abundant cord blood beta clonotypes, a similar but weaker trend appeared in young adult naive repertoires, and no such trend appeared in memory repertoires. In monozygotic twins, out-of-frame TCR alpha sharing was systematically underestimated by recombination models, although the models agreed with sharing between unrelated individuals.

The same sample was also studied in work on yellow fever vaccine responses in identical twins. From that second study: The T cell response to vaccination in identical twins was reported by the authors to appear partly convergent and partly personalized. In the study, vaccine-responding T cell clones were precisely tracked in identical twins.

The clonotype originates from a woman aged 18 to 35 in good health. The sequenced sample was CD4+ T cells sorted from blood. The rearrangement joined TRBV3-1 to TRBJ2-3, with an unclear D gene assignment. The DNA is as follows: TGTGCCAGCAGCCAAAGGCGAAGCACAGATACGCAGTATTTT. It translates as CASSQRRSTDTQYF.